A single sample is the source of the 27 T cell receptor beta chains below, sequenced in a study of shared clonotypes between healthy human individuals. Profiled with immunoSEQ multiplex PCR; TCRdb holds only in-frame clones, not every one. The sample has roughly 2 million clones, 90% to 97% seen once. Material for sequencing was naive CD4+ T cells sorted from blood. The subset was: CD45RA+ positively selected. The receptors originated from a man between 18 and 35 years old in good health.

V is TRBV6-6 and J is TRBJ2-3, with TRBD1 identical over 7 bases. The CDR3 has 14 residues. CDR1 and CDR2 from the germline V gene are MNHNY and SVGAGI (reference sequence). V trimming: 8 bases; J trimming: 5 bases; junction bases outside the gene matches: 10. The CDR3 DNA is TGTGCCAGCTCGCGGGCAGGGGGTGGAGATACGCAGTATTTT. Translation gives CASSRAGGGDTQYF.

The chain carries TRBV5-4 and TRBJ1-2; no firm D call. Trimming took off 6 bases at V and 4 bases at J, with 25 bases between the two ends. The CDR3 consists of 17 residues. Germline loops: CDR1 SGHNT, CDR2 YYREEE (reference sequence). CDR3 coding DNA: TGTGCCAGCAACCCCGGAGGGCCACCTCAAGGCGCCTATGGCTACACCTTC. It specifies CASNPGGPPQGAYGYTF.

J is TRBJ2-1 and V is TRBV9, with 12 bases lining up with TRBD2. CDR1 SGDLS and CDR2 YYNGEE come from the germline V gene. The CDR3 has 18 amino acids. Trimming removed 4 bases from V and 3 bases from J; junction bases left unmatched: 11. The CDR3 loop reads CASSLRWASGGVYNEQFF. The CDR3 nucleotides are TGTGCCAGCAGCCTCAGGTGGGCTAGCGGGGGGGTCTACAATGAGCAGTTCTTC.

The rearrangement uses TRBV28 and TRBJ2-5; D might be TRBD1 (6 bases). V was pared by 10 bases and J by 3 bases, with 21 bases between. This CDR3 contains 15 residues. Germline lookup yields CDR1 MDHEN and CDR2 SYDVKM. The CDR3 reads CAIAGAGKAEETQYF. CDR3 nucleotide sequence: TGTGCCATCGCAGGGGCAGGGAAGGCTGAAGAGACCCAGTACTTC. Combining the CDR3 with reference TRBV28 and TRBJ2-5 gives the whole variable domain DVKVTQSSRYLVKRTGEKVFLECVQDMDHENMFWYRQDPGLGLRLIYFSYDVKMKEKGDIPEGYSVSREKKERFSLILESASTNQTSMYLCAIAGAGKAEETQYFGPGTRLLVL.

This sequence joins TRBV6-5 and TRBJ2-3, with D perhaps matching TRBD2 (5 bases). CDR1 is MNHEY, CDR2 SVGAGI, per germline. The CDR3 runs 15 residues. Trimming took 2 bases from V and 6 from J, leaving 15 bases between them. The CDR3 sequence is CASSYRASTGDTQYF. Written as DNA, the CDR3 is TGTGCCAGCAGTTACAGGGCCTCGACGGGGGATACGCAGTATTTT.

This chain links TRBV6-5 with TRBJ2-7; a possible D gene is TRBD1 (6 bases). From germline, CDR1 is MNHEY and CDR2 SVGAGI. This CDR3 region has 12 residues. V shed 0 bases and J shed 9 bases, with 9 bases lying between them. CDR3 sequence (DNA): TGTGCCAGCAGTTACTCTCAGGGGACGCAGTACTTC. Amino acids: CASSYSQGTQYF.

V is TRBV10-3 and J is TRBJ2-1; no firm D call. Germline V gene lookup returns CDR1 ENHRY and CDR2 SYGVKD. The CDR3 is 16 amino acids. Trimming stripped 0 bases from V and 0 bases from J, with 9 bases between. CDR3 DNA sequence: TGTGCCATCAGTGAGTCTTTGTGGAGCTCCTACAATGAGCAGTTCTTC. Its translation is CAISESLWSSYNEQFF.

This chain uses TRBV11-2 with TRBJ2-3; D may be TRBD2 (6 bases). The germline V gene has CDR1 SGHAT and CDR2 FQNNGV. V was trimmed by 2 bases and J by 0 bases, leaving 21 bases between them. The CDR3 has 19 residues. CDR3 protein: CASSLRVSGVPSSTDTQYF. Written as DNA, the CDR3 is TGTGCCAGCAGCTTAAGGGTGTCGGGGGTACCCTCTAGCACAGATACGCAGTATTTT.

The chain combines TRBV10-3 with TRBJ2-2; perhaps TRBD2 as D (6 bases). The germline V gene encodes CDR1 ENHRY and CDR2 SYGVKD. CDR3 size: 14 residues. V was cut by 8 bases and J by 0 bases, with 10 bases left in between. This CDR3 is CAIRDSPNTGELFF. Here the CDR3 DNA reads TGTGCCATCCGGGACTCCCCGAACACCGGGGAGCTGTTTTTT.

The gene calls are TRBV11-2 and TRBJ2-5; 7 nucleotides match TRBD2. V shed 1 base and J 2 bases; nucleotides not matched to a gene: 10. The germline CDR1 and CDR2 sequences are SGHAT and FQNNGV. CDR3 size: 17 residues. The CDR3 sequence is CASSLVGLQGGQETQYF. For the CDR3, the DNA is TGTGCCAGCAGCTTAGTGGGTCTCCAGGGAGGGCAAGAGACCCAGTACTTC.

This clone was found once. V and J are TRBV7-2 and TRBJ2-3; 7 nucleotides match TRBD2. The V segment lost 5 bases and the J segment 0 bases; nucleotides outside the gene matches: 8. In germline, CDR1 is SGHTA, CDR2 FQGNSA. The CDR3 sequence is 16 residues long. This chain's CDR3 is CASSPRGSGSTDTQYF. The CDR3 DNA reads as TGTGCCAGCAGCCCTCGGGGTAGCGGGAGCACAGATACGCAGTATTTT.

V and J are TRBV9 and TRBJ2-2, with D perhaps given as TRBD1 or TRBD2 (5 bases each). CDR3 size: 15 residues. CDR1 SGDLS and CDR2 YYNGEE come from the germline V gene. The ends were cut back, 0 bases at V and 7 bases at J, with 13 bases in the middle. CDR3 sequence: CASSVVSGHNGELFF. The CDR3 DNA follows: TGTGCCAGCAGCGTAGTTTCGGGGCATAACGGGGAGCTGTTTTTT. The full variable domain, in which reference TRBV9 and TRBJ2-2 provide the parts outside the CDR3, is DSGVTQTPKHLITATGQRVTLRCSPRSGDLSVYWYQQSLDQGLQFLIQYYNGEERAKGNILERFSAQQFPDLHSELNLSSLELGDSALYFCASSVVSGHNGELFFGEGSRLTVL.

Of note for this clone: In the same sample, other DNA sequences code for this CDR3. V gene TRBV5-1 combines with J gene TRBJ2-3; D not certain. V was clipped by 0 bases and J by 4 bases, with 3 bases between them. The germline V gene has CDR1 SGHRS and CDR2 YFSETQ. The CDR3 runs 12 residues. The CDR3, as DNA: TGCGCCAGCAGCTTGGGCTCAGATACGCAGTATTTT. It encodes CASSLGSDTQYF.

The chain has TRBV5-1 and TRBJ2-5, with a tentative D call TRBD1 (6 bases). V lost 5 bases and J lost 1, with 24 bases in between. The CDR3 totals 18 residues. CDR1 is SGHRS, CDR2 YFSETQ, per germline. The CDR3 sequence: CASRPLPGDSVSQETQYF. The CDR3 nucleotides are TGCGCCAGCAGGCCCCTGCCAGGGGATTCGGTGAGCCAAGAGACCCAGTACTTC.

The rearrangement uses TRBV6-5 and TRBJ2-3; possible D gene TRBD2, 5 bases. Looked up from germline, CDR1 is MNHEY and CDR2 is SVGAGI. There are 14 residues in the CDR3. V was pared by 2 bases and J by 1 base, with 7 bases between. The CDR3 DNA reads as TGTGCCAGCAGTTACGCGGGTCGCACAGATACGCAGTATTTT. Its protein is CASSYAGRTDTQYF.

The chain uses TRBV5-4 and TRBJ1-1; D may be TRBD1 (5 bases). V lost 1 base to trimming and J lost 0 bases, with 10 bases between them. The CDR3 contains 15 residues. CDR1 and CDR2 (germline): SGHNT, YYREEE (reference sequence). The CDR3 nucleotides are TGTGCCAGCAGCTTGTTTCGACAGTTGAACACTGAAGCTTTCTTT. It translates to CASSLFRQLNTEAFF.

The CDR3 region is CASSPAEALGYNEQFF. The DNA of the CDR3 is TGTGCCAGCAGCCCCGCTGAGGCCTTAGGATACAATGAGCAGTTCTTC. The chain carries TRBV9 and TRBJ2-1; the D is unclear. The length of the CDR3 is 16 residues. CDR1 SGDLS and CDR2 YYNGEE come from the germline V gene. The V end lost 4 bases, the J end lost 4 bases, and 18 bases lay between the germline ends.

The V and J genes are TRBV29-1 and TRBJ2-1; tentatively, D is TRBD2 (6 bases). Germline V CDR1 and CDR2: SQVTM, ANQGSEA. Trimming stripped 4 bases from V and 4 bases from J, with 17 bases between. CDR3 length: 15 residues. The CDR3 region has the DNA TGCAGCGTTGTTCGCCCCCCCGGGGGATACAATGAGCAGTTCTTC. Its translation: CSVVRPPGGYNEQFF.

The rearrangement uses TRBV7-9 and TRBJ1-1; perhaps TRBD1 as D (6 bases). This CDR3 contains 16 residues. Germline-derived CDR1 and CDR2 are SEHNR and FQNEAQ (reference sequence). V was cut by 5 bases and J by 1 base, with 17 bases left in between. The CDR3 is CASSPRGGSANTEAFF. The DNA of the CDR3 is TGTGCCAGCAGCCCTAGGGGGGGCAGCGCGAACACTGAAGCTTTCTTT. The full variable domain, in which reference TRBV7-9 and TRBJ1-1 provide the parts outside the CDR3, is DTGVSQNPRHKITKRGQNVTFRCDPISEHNRLYWYRQTLGQGPEFLTYFQNEAQLEKSRLLSDRFSAERPKGSFSTLEIQRTEQGDSAMYLCASSPRGGSANTEAFFGQGTRLTVV.

The chain combines TRBV5-1 with TRBJ2-2; TRBD2 matches 8 bases. This CDR3 comprises 16 residues. J lost 5 bases, V lost 4 bases, and 10 bases had no gene match. Germline V gene lookup returns CDR1 SGHRS and CDR2 YFSETQ. The DNA for the CDR3 is TGCGCCAGCAGCGAAACGGGACTAGAGGGGACCGGGGAGCTGTTTTTT. Its protein is CASSETGLEGTGELFF.

The CDR3 sequence: CASSLRQEKETQYF. The CDR3 DNA follows: TGCGCCAGCAGCTTGCGGCAGGAGAAAGAGACCCAGTACTTC. V is TRBV5-1 and J is TRBJ2-5, with D uncertain. Looked up from germline, CDR1 is SGHRS and CDR2 is YFSETQ. This CDR3 is 14 amino acids long. Trimming took off 1 base at V and 3 bases at J, with 10 bases between the two ends.

This chain uses TRBV5-1 with TRBJ2-5; D possibly corresponds to TRBD1 (6 bases). CDR3 length: 15 residues. V gave up 4 bases and J gave up 5 bases, with 18 bases separating them. The germline V gene encodes CDR1 SGHRS and CDR2 YFSETQ. CDR3 sequence (DNA): TGCGCCAGCAGCCAATGGACAGAGTTCTCGGAGACCCAGTACTTC. Amino acid sequence: CASSQWTEFSETQYF.

The chain has TRBV6-5 and TRBJ2-3, with TRBD1 as a possible D gene (6 bases). Between the trimmed V and J ends, which lost 5 bases and 3 bases, there was a span of 12 bases. Per the germline V gene, CDR1 is MNHEY and CDR2 is SVGAGI. The CDR3 runs to 14 residues. In DNA, the CDR3 is TGTGCCAGCAGTGGGGGCCAGGCGACAGATACGCAGTATTTT. Protein sequence: CASSGGQATDTQYF.

V gene TRBV10-1 combines with J gene TRBJ2-1, with D possibly TRBD2 on 5 matching bases. V was trimmed by 2 bases and J by 0 bases, leaving 8 bases between them. This CDR3 has 15 residues. Per germline, CDR1 WNHNN and CDR2 SYGVQD (reference sequence). The CDR3 loop is CASSEAGSSYNEQFF. The DNA for the CDR3 is TGCGCCAGCAGTGAGGCGGGCAGCTCCTACAATGAGCAGTTCTTC.

V is TRBV9 and J is TRBJ1-2, with 7 positions matching TRBD1. CDR3 length: 16 residues. J lost 7 bases, V lost 0 bases, and 12 bases had no gene match. Germline CDR1 is SGDLS and CDR2 is YYNGEE. The CDR3 DNA follows: TGTGCCAGCAGCGTAGCAACTTTCCCCACAGGGGTTGGCTACACCTTC. This codes for CASSVATFPTGVGYTF.

The rearrangement joins TRBV5-1 to TRBJ2-5; possibly TRBD1 or TRBD2 for D (5 bases each). CDR1 and CDR2 from the germline V gene are SGHRS and YFSETQ. The CDR3 contains 13 residues. V was cut by 6 bases and J by 1 base, with 10 bases left in between. CDR3 DNA: TGCGCCAGCAACGAGGGGTCCCAAGAGACCCAGTACTTC. Translating gives CASNEGSQETQYF.

This chain joins TRBV28 and TRBJ2-7; TRBD2 matches at 9 bases. V dropped 2 bases and J dropped 6; count of bases not matched to a gene: 5. CDR1 is MDHEN, CDR2 SYDVKM, per germline. The CDR3 length is 14 residues. The CDR3 sequence: CASSLAGGPTEQYF. As DNA, the CDR3 is TGTGCCAGCAGTTTAGCGGGGGGGCCGACCGAGCAGTACTTC.